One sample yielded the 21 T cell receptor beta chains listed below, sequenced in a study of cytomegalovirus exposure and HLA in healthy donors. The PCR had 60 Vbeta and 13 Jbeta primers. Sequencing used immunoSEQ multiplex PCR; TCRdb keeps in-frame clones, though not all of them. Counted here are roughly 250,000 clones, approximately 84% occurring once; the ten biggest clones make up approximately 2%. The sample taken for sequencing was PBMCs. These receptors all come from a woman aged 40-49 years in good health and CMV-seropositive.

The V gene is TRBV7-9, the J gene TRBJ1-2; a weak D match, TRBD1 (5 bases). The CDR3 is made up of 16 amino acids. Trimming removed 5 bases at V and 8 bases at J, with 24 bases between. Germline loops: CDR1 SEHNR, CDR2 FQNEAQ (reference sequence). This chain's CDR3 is CASSPKTEAVLRGYTF. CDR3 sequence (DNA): TGTGCCAGCAGCCCTAAGACAGAGGCGGTACTAAGGGGCTACACCTTC.

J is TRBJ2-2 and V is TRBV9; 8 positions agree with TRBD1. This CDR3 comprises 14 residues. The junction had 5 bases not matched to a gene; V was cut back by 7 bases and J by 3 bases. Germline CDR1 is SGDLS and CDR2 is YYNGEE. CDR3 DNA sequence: TGTGCCAGCCGGGGACAGGCCTACACCGGGGAGCTGTTTTTT. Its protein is CASRGQAYTGELFF. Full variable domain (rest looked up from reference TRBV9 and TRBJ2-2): DSGVTQTPKHLITATGQRVTLRCSPRSGDLSVYWYQQSLDQGLQFLIQYYNGEERAKGNILERFSAQQFPDLHSELNLSSLELGDSALYFCASRGQAYTGELFFGEGSRLTVL.

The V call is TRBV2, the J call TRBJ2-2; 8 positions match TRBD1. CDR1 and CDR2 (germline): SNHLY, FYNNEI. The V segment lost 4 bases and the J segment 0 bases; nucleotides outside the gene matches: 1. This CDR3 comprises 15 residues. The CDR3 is CASSGTGTNTGELFF. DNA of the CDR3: TGTGCCAGCAGTGGGACAGGGACGAACACCGGGGAGCTGTTTTTT.

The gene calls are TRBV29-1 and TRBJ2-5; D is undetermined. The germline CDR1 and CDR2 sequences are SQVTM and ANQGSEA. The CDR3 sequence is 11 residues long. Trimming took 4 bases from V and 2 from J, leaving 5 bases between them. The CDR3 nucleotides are TGCAGCGTTGCCATTCAAGAGACCCAGTACTTC. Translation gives CSVAIQETQYF.

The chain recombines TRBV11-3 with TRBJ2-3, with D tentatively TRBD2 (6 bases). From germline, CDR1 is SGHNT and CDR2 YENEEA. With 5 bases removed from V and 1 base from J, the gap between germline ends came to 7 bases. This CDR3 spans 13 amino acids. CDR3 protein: CASSPGGTDTQYF. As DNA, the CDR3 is TGTGCCAGCAGCCCGGGGGGCACAGATACGCAGTATTTT. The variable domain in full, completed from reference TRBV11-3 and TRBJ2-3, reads EAGVVQSPRYKIIEKKQPVAFWCNPISGHNTLYWYLQNLGQGPELLIRYENEEAVDDSQLPKDRFSAERLKGVDSTLKIQPAELGDSAVYLCASSPGGTDTQYFGPGTRLTVL.

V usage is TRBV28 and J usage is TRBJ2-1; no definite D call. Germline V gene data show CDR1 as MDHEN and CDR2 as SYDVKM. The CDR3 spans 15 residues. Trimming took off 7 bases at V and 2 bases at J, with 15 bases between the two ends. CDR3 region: CASTLDPNPYNEQFF. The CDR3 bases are TGTGCCAGCACTCTAGACCCTAATCCCTACAATGAGCAGTTCTTC.

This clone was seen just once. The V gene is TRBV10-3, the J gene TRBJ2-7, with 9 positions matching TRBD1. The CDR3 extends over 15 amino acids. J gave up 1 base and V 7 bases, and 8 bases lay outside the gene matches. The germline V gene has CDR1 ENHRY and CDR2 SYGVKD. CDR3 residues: CAIMTPGQGSYEQYF. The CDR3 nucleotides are TGTGCCATCATGACACCGGGACAGGGATCCTACGAGCAGTACTTC.

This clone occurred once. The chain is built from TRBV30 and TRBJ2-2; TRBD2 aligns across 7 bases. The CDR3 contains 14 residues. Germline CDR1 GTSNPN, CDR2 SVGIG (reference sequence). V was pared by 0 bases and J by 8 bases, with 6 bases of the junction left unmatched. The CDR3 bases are TGTGCCTGGAGTGTACTGCGGGGAGGGGGGGAGCTGTTTTTT. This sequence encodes CAWSVLRGGGELFF.

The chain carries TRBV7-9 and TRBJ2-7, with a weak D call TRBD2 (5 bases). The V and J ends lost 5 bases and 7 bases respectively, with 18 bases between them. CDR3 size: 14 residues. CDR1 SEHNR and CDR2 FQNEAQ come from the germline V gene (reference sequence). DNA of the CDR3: TGTGCCAGCAGCCCGGTCGAACTAGTTTCGGAGCAGTACTTC. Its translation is CASSPVELVSEQYF.

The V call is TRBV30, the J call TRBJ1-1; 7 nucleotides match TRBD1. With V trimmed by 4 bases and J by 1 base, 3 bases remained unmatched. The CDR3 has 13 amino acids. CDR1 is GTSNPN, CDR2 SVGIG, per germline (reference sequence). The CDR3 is CAWTGQPNTEAFF. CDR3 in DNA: TGTGCCTGGACGGGACAGCCGAACACTGAAGCTTTCTTT.

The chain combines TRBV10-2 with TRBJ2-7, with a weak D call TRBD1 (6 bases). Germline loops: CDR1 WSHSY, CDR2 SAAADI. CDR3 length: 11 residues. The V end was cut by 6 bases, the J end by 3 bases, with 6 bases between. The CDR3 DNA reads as TGCGCCAGCAGGGACAGCTACGAGCAGTACTTC. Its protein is CASRDSYEQYF.

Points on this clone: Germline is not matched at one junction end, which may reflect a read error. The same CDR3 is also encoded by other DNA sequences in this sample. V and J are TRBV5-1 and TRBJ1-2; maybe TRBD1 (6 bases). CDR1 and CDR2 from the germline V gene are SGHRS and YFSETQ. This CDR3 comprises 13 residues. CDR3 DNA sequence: TGCGCTAGCAGCTCACAGGGAGACTATGGCTACACCTTC. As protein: CASSSQGDYGYTF.

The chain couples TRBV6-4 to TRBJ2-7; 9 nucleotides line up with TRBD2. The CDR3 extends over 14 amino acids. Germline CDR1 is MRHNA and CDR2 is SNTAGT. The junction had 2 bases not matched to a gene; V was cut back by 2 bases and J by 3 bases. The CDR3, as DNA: TGTGCCAGCAGTGACGAAGCGGGAGGCTACGAGCAGTACTTC. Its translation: CASSDEAGGYEQYF.

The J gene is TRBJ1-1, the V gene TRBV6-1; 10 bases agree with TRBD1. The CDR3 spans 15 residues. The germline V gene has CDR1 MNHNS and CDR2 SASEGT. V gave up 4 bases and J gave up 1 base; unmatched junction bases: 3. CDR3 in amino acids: CASSGQGAGNTEAFF. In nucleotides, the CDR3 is TGTGCCAGCAGTGGACAGGGGGCGGGGAACACTGAAGCTTTCTTT.

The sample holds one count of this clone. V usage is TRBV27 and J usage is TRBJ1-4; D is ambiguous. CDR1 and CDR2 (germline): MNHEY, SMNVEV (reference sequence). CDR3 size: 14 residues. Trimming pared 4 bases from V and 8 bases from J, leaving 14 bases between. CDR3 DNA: TGTGCCAGCAGTTCGTTACATGGGCGCGAAAAACTGTTTTTT. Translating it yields CASSSLHGREKLFF. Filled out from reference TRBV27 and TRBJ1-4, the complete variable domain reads EAQVTQNPRYLITVTGKKLTVTCSQNMNHEYMSWYRQDPGLGLRQIYYSMNVEVTDKGDVPEGYKVSRKEKRNFPLILESPSPNQTSLYFCASSSLHGREKLFFGSGTQLSVL.

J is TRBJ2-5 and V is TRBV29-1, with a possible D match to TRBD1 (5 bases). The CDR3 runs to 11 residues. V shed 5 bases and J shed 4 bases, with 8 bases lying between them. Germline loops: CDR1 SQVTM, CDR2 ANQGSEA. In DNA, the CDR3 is TGCAGCGTTCGCAGGGCAGAGACCCAGTACTTC. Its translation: CSVRRAETQYF. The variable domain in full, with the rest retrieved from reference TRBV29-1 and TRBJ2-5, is SAVISQKPSRDICQRGTSLTIQCQVDSQVTMMFWYRQQPGQSLTLIATANQGSEATYESGFVIDKFPISRPNLTFSTLTVSNMSPEDSSIYLCSVRRAETQYFGPGTRLLVL.

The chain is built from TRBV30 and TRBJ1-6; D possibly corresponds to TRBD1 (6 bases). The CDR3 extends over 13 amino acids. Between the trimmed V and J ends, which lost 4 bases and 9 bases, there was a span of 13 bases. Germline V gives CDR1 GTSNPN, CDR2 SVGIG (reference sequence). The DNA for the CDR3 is TGTGCCTGGAAACAGGGTTATGGTTCACCCCTCCACTTT. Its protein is CAWKQGYGSPLHF.

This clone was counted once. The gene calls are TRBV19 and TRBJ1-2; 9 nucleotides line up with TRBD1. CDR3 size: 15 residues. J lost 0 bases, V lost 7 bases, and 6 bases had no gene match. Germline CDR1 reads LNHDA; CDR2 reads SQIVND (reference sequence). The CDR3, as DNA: TGTGCCAGTATCATCCGGACAGGGGCTAACTATGGCTACACCTTC. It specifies CASIIRTGANYGYTF.

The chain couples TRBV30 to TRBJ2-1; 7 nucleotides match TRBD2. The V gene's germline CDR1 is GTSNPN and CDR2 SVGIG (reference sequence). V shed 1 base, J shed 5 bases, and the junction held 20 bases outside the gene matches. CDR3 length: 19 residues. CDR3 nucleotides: TGTGCCTGGAGTGCAGGGACTATTTCAATCACTATCAAGGACAATGAGCAGTTCTTC. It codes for CAWSAGTISITIKDNEQFF.

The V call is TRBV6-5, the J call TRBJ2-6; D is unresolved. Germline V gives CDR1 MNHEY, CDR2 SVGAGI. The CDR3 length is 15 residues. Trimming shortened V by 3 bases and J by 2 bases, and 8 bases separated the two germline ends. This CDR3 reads CASSYSSPGANVLTF. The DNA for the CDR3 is TGTGCCAGCAGTTATTCTAGTCCTGGGGCCAACGTCCTGACTTTC.

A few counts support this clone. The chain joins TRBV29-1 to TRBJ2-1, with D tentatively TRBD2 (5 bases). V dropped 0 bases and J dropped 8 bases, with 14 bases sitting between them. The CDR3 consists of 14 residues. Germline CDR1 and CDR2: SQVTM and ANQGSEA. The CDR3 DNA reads TGCAGCGTTGAAGATGCTGACTATTTCCATGAGCAGTTCTTC. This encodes CSVEDADYFHEQFF.